One TCR beta chain is described in this entry. The antigen remains undetermined. This sample is part of a study of Ad26.COV2.S vaccination and SARS-CoV-2 variants. Notes on the study in general: In TCR breadth and depth analyses, total T cell responses may have been underestimated.

Specified treatment: 15 to 20 received Ad26.COV2.S at low or high dose, single or two shots; several received placebo; per-sample allocation not given. Day 63 after the first vaccine or placebo injection was the time point for sampling. Germline CDR1 LNHDA, CDR2 SQIVND (reference sequence). The CDR3 sequence is 14 residues long. The V and J ends lost 6 bases and 4 bases, in that order; junction bases with no gene match: 3. Only in-frame clones appear in the TCRdb table, and some are missing; sequencing was by immunoSEQ multiplex PCR. Among about 240,000 clones, around nine tenths were seen once, and the ten largest hold about 11%.

This specimen consisted of peripheral blood, obtained in a trial of Ad26.COV2.S vaccine versus placebo. The chain uses TRBV19 and TRBJ1-5; TRBD1 aligns across 10 bases. The TCR originated in a person aged 18 to 65 who received the Ad26.COV2.S COVID-19 vaccine or a placebo. CDR3 coding DNA: TGTGCCAGTAGGCGGGACAGGGGTAATCAGCCCCAGCATTTT. Translation gives CASRRDRGNQPQHF. Full variable domain (outside the CDR3, taken from reference TRBV19 and TRBJ1-5): DGGITQSPKYLFRKEGQNVTLSCEQNLNHDAMYWYRQDPGQGLRLIYYSQIVNDFQKGDIAEGYSVSREKKESFPLTVTSAQKNPTAFYLCASRRDRGNQPQHFGDGTRLSIL.